Following are 5 T cell receptor beta chains from one sample sequenced in a study of blood T cell repertoires in COVID-19. The repertoire was sequenced with immunoSEQ multiplex PCR; TCRdb's copy has only in-frame clones and lacks some. The profile shows roughly 300,000 clones, 87% of them singletons. The sample consisted of peripheral blood. The receptor set was obtained from a woman between 50 and 59 years old who had recovered from COVID-19.

The chain couples TRBV6-5 to TRBJ2-7; possibly TRBD1 for D (6 bases). The V gene's germline CDR1 is MNHEY and CDR2 SVGAGI. V shed 0 bases and J shed 4 bases, with 10 bases lying between them. CDR3 length: 14 residues. The CDR3 region is CASSYSRTVYEQYF. CDR3 DNA: TGTGCCAGCAGTTACTCTCGGACAGTTTACGAGCAGTACTTC.

This clone was seen more than once but under ten times. J is TRBJ1-5 and V is TRBV28; TRBD1 aligns across 7 bases. Germline loops: CDR1 MDHEN, CDR2 SYDVKM. Unmatched junction bases numbered 9, after V lost 10 bases and J lost 0 bases. The CDR3 length is 15 residues. CDR3 sequence: CATLGQIFSNQPQHF. CDR3 bases: TGTGCCACCCTGGGACAGATATTTAGCAATCAGCCCCAGCATTTT.

The chain joins TRBV5-6 to TRBJ2-7; D is perhaps TRBD2 (6 bases). Germline-derived CDR1 and CDR2 are SGHDT and YYEEEE. The V gene lost 0 bases and the J gene lost 5 bases, with 12 bases spanning the gap. CDR3 length: 14 residues. The CDR3 protein is CASSLVRGSDEQYF. The CDR3 nucleotides read TGTGCCAGCAGCTTGGTGCGGGGTAGCGACGAGCAGTACTTC. The full variable domain, with the rest looked up from reference TRBV5-6 and TRBJ2-7, is DAGVTQSPTHLIKTRGQQVTLRCSPKSGHDTVSWYQQALGQGPQFIFQYYEEEERQRGNFPDRFSGHQFPNYSSELNVNALLLGDSALYLCASSLVRGSDEQYFGPGTRLTVT.

The chain combines TRBV6-5 with TRBJ2-5; D is perhaps TRBD1 (7 bases). The CDR3 totals 15 residues. Deletions cut 0 bases from V and 5 bases from J, with 13 bases between. Germline loops: CDR1 MNHEY, CDR2 SVGAGI. CDR3 sequence (DNA): TGTGCCAGCAGTTACTCAGGGGGCGCGGGGGAGACCCAGTACTTC. It translates to CASSYSGGAGETQYF.

The chain is built from TRBV28 and TRBJ2-3; 10 bases line up with TRBD1. The V segment lost 6 bases and the J segment 4 bases; nucleotides outside the gene matches: 4. Germline lookup yields CDR1 MDHEN and CDR2 SYDVKM. The CDR3 runs to 14 residues. CDR3 sequence reads: CASRGGQGSDTQYF. CDR3 bases: TGTGCCAGCAGAGGGGGACAGGGGTCAGATACGCAGTATTTT.